The text below deals with one TCR beta chain. This clonotype has a count of ten or more. The antigen it recognizes is unknown. Within one base of it there is no much larger clone, and no base qualities were kept. The source of the sample is a study of regulatory T cells in long-lasting Graves disease (dated by TCRdb to the early 2020s). Notes on the research overall: In the newly diagnosed Graves' disease group, patients had been taking antithyroid drugs for less than 3 months. Patients with persistent Graves' disease were compared with patients with newly diagnosed Graves' disease using TCR sequencing and RNA sequencing of peripheral blood. The study took place in China and was registered as a clinical trial. TCR sequencing covered around 13 persistent and around 20 newly diagnosed Graves' disease patients, some 33 samples in total. What the work shows at the level of the full study, not this receptor alone: TRBV28, TRBJ1-2 and TRBJ2-5 were preferentially used in persistent disease, while TRBV20-1 and TRBJ2-1 were favored in newly diagnosed disease. Patients with persistent disease shared more public clonotypes (around 2,500) than newly diagnosed patients did (more than 900). Only the TCR beta chain was sequenced and analyzed. The authors noted that the small sample size was a limitation that may lower accuracy. Compared with newly diagnosed patients, patients with persistent Graves' disease had lower TCR Shannon entropy and fewer highly expanded clones, which suggests clonal expansion. Only peripheral blood was studied, because thyroid tissue, the primary lesion, was inaccessible.

From a lookup of the germline V gene (reference sequence), CDR1 and CDR2 are DFQATT and SNEGSKA. V gives up 0 bases and J gives up 0 bases, and the segment between their germline ends measures 12 bases. The cysteine opens and the phenylalanine closes a CDR3 of 16 amino acids. The entry retains the CDR3 DNA only, 48 bases that are in frame from base 1. To prepare the library, multiplex PCR was applied. Sequenced on an Illumina HiSeq 4000. To build TCR beta libraries, CDR3 regions were amplified by Arm-PCR using iRepertoire HTBI primers. Gel purification was performed on PCR products prior to sequencing. Per the source publication's procedure: Across samples, about 64 TRBV and over 11 TRBJ segments were identified and used for gene usage analysis of CDR3 amino acid clonotypes. COPE and FqMerger were used to merge filtered high-quality paired reads into contigs. Contigs were aligned with BLAST to IMGT TRBV, TRBD and TRBJ reference genes, and CDR3 was defined per IMGT. Any clonotype with a frequency above 0.1% was classified as a highly expanded clone. Shannon entropy served as the measure of repertoire diversity, while the Gini coefficient captured V-J evenness. Clonotypes shared by more than one individual were considered public. TCRdb itself trimmed the public reads at Q25 with fastp, ran MiXCR and retained productive beta chains. Rows matching on CDR3 protein sequence are summarized as one entry with the most common DNA and genes. TCRdb, not the authors, supplied the V and J calls. This sample has roughly 440,000 distinct CDR3 sequences in its table, and about 17% of those were observed once. 23% of the sample rests with the top ten.

What this sample's time point label stands for: newly diagnosed GD, antithyroid drugs for less than 3 months. For both TCR sequencing and RNA sequencing, RNA was extracted from PBMCs in TRIzol. Graves' disease was diagnosed according to American Thyroid Association guidelines. The patients came from an endocrinology department in Xi'an, China. Each patient gave roughly 8.4 milliliters of peripheral blood, collected in an EDTA anticoagulant tube. Ficoll Paque Plus density gradient separation was used to isolate PBMCs, and no additional T cell sorting was done. RNA quality was checked with an Agilent 2100 Bioanalyzer and agarose gel, and concentration with a NanoDrop 2000. The data were also submitted as part of a second study, on T cells in Graves' hyperthyroidism and ophthalmopathy. As that second study puts it: Stable Graves' hyperthyroidism was defined as the absence of progression to ophthalmopathy over 18 months of follow-up. Hyperthyroidism patients were newly diagnosed, with disease duration under 2 months, and aged 18 to 65 years. Any patient with an uncontrolled infection, another autoimmune disease, pregnancy or lactation was excluded. Diagnoses were established on the basis of clinical symptoms, serum thyroxine and TRAb, thyroid ultrasound, and orbital computed tomography. The first round of RT-PCR for the TCR CDR3 was performed with the HTBI primer set and the Qiagen OneStep RT-PCR kit. Most expanded thyroid clonotypes (frequency above 0.001) were also detected in blood, suggesting blood repertoires may reflect thyroid immune responses. A 13 V-J signature model separated ophthalmopathy from stable hyperthyroidism, with nearly 90% sensitivity and 81% to 82% specificity in cross-validation and 80%/75% in testing. In validation, progression to ophthalmopathy was predicted by the model with almost 71% sensitivity and approximately 78% specificity, a median of around 6.5 months before onset. TCR V-J signatures able to tell the groups apart were searched for in a discovery cohort of some 97 patients, of whom around 43 had Graves' ophthalmopathy and about 55 had stable Graves' hyperthyroidism. An independent validation cohort of 18 to 20 hyperthyroidism patients and 17 patients who later progressed to ophthalmopathy tested prospective prediction of ophthalmopathy. For training and testing, the 100 or so patients in the discovery cohort were randomly divided in a 7:3 ratio. Thyroid tissue and blood T-cell repertoires from six Graves' hyperthyroidism patients were also compared in the study. After sampling, hyperthyroidism patients received methimazole starting at 30 mg daily, and ophthalmopathy patients received high-dose intravenous methylprednisolone. The libraries were constructed in a second round of multiplex PCR and then size-selected and purified. The libraries were sequenced on an Illumina HiSeq2000 using paired-end 100 bp reads. SOAPnuke was used to process the raw data, removing reads that contained adapters or uncalled bases, had a mean Phred below 15, or lacked an exact match to the constant primer or identifier. COPE v1.2.5 was used to merge high-quality paired reads, and clonotypes were defined as unique nucleotide sequences. MiTCR v1.1 was used to align the clonotypes against IMGT TRBV, TRBD and TRBJ reference segments. Only V-J combinations with frequency above 0.0001, covering 99.2% of repertoires, were analysed. The TCS score was defined as the ratio of F50 (clonal expansion) to E x V (chaos), calculated using BLOSUM62-based TCRdist between CDR3 peptides within each V-J. Welch's t-statistics and random forest reduced some 510 V-J features to under 15, which were used in a naive Bayes classifier (R e1071). Sample size was not statistically predetermined, and blinding of investigators to group allocation was not performed. According to the paper, TCR Vbeta CDR3 sequencing was carried out on around 140 peripheral blood samples, which came from approximately 43 ophthalmopathy, 70 to 80 hyperthyroidism and roughly 17 progressor patients.

The chain uses TRBV20-1 and TRBJ2-1; the D gene is tentatively TRBD1 or TRBD2, each matching 5 bases. The receptor's source is a woman between 18 and 29 years old with Graves disease. Donor details come from another sample of the same person, matched by shared clones. The starting material was peripheral blood mononuclear cells (PBMCs), obtained at new diagnosis, from a patient treated with antithyroid drugs. At the DNA level, the sequence is TGCAGTGCTAGAGATCGTGGGGGAAGCTCCTACAATGAGCAGTTCTTC. Its coded protein is CSARDRGGSSYNEQFF.